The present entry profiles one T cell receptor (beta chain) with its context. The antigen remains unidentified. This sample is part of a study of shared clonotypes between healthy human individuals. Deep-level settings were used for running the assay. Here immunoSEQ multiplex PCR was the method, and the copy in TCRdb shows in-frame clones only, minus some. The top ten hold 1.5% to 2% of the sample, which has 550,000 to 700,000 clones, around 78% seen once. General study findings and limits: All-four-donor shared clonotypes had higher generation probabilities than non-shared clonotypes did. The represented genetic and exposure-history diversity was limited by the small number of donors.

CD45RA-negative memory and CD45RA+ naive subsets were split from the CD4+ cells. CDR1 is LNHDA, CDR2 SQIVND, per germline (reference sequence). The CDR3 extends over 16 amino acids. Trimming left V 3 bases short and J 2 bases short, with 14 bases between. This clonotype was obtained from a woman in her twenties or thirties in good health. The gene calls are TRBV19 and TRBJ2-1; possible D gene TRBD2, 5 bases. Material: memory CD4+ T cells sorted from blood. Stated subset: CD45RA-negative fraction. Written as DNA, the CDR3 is TGTGCCAGTAGTATCCGGACTCGAATAACCTACAATGAGCAGTTCTTC. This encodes CASSIRTRITYNEQFF. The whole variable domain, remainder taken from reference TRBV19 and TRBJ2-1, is DGGITQSPKYLFRKEGQNVTLSCEQNLNHDAMYWYRQDPGQGLRLIYYSQIVNDFQKGDIAEGYSVSREKKESFPLTVTSAQKNPTAFYLCASSIRTRITYNEQFFGPGTRLTVL.